Listed below are T cell receptor beta chains from one sample, sequenced in a study of blood T cell repertoires in COVID-19. The repertoire was sequenced with immunoSEQ multiplex PCR; TCRdb's copy has only in-frame clones and lacks some. The data contain a few hundred thousand clones, 87% of them singletons. The material sequenced was peripheral blood. These receptors all stem from a man aged 40-50 years with active or convalescent COVID-19. CDR3s include the opening cysteine and the closing phenylalanine or tryptophan. A D gene is named only where the DNA matches it firmly. Clone sizes are given selectively: once, few, many, or a class where the clone is expanded.

d_call: .; clone_size: .; v_call: TRBV28; j_call: TRBJ1-2; cdr3_aa: CASSPGYYGYTF; cdr3_nt: TGTGCCAGCAGTCCGGGGTACTATGGCTACACCTTC
d_call: .; clone_size: .; v_call: TRBV3-1/TRBV3-2; j_call: TRBJ2-3; cdr3_aa: CASSHPGTQYF; cdr3_nt: TGTGCCAGCAGCCATCCCGGTACGCAGTATTTT
d_call: TRBD1; clone_size: .; v_call: TRBV5-6; j_call: TRBJ1-1; cdr3_aa: CASSGAGTGGRAEAFF; cdr3_nt: TGTGCCAGCAGCGGAGCCGGGACAGGGGGCAGGGCTGAAGCTTTCTTT
d_call: TRBD1; clone_size: .; v_call: TRBV4-2; j_call: TRBJ1-6; cdr3_aa: CASSQEVYAGGKSPLHF; cdr3_nt: TGTGCCAGCAGCCAAGAAGTTTACGCAGGGGGGAAATCACCCCTCCACTTT
d_call: .; clone_size: .; v_call: TRBV15; j_call: TRBJ2-7; cdr3_aa: CATSRDALGGISYEQYF; cdr3_nt: TGTGCCACCAGCAGAGATGCTCTCGGGGGAATCAGCTACGAGCAGTACTTC
d_call: .; clone_size: .; v_call: TRBV19; j_call: TRBJ2-1; cdr3_aa: CASSGTPYNEQFF; cdr3_nt: TGTGCCAGTAGTGGGACACCCTACAATGAGCAGTTCTTC
d_call: .; clone_size: .; v_call: TRBV27; j_call: TRBJ1-1; cdr3_aa: CASSLSWGRTLDTEAFF; cdr3_nt: TGTGCCAGCAGTTTATCATGGGGGCGGACACTGGACACTGAAGCTTTCTTT
d_call: .; clone_size: .; v_call: TRBV2; j_call: TRBJ1-2; cdr3_aa: CASDDDLGGYTF; cdr3_nt: TGTGCCAGCGACGACGACTTAGGAGGCTACACCTTC
d_call: TRBD1; clone_size: .; v_call: TRBV7-9; j_call: TRBJ2-5; cdr3_aa: CASSLVPGQGEPGETQYF; cdr3_nt: TGTGCCAGCAGCTTAGTTCCGGGACAGGGGGAACCTGGGGAGACCCAGTACTTC
d_call: .; clone_size: .; v_call: TRBV12-3/TRBV12-4; j_call: TRBJ1-5; cdr3_aa: CASSSGGYQPQHF; cdr3_nt: TGTGCCAGCAGTTCGGGGGGGTATCAGCCCCAGCATTTT
d_call: .; clone_size: .; v_call: TRBV27; j_call: TRBJ2-5; cdr3_aa: CASSFFGREETQYF; cdr3_nt: TGTGCCAGCAGTTTTTTCGGCAGGGAAGAGACCCAGTACTTC
d_call: TRBD1; clone_size: .; v_call: TRBV19; j_call: TRBJ1-5; cdr3_aa: CASSSYGPTGQPQHF; cdr3_nt: TGTGCCAGTAGTTCTTACGGCCCGACAGGGCAGCCCCAGCATTTT
d_call: .; clone_size: .; v_call: TRBV2; j_call: TRBJ1-4; cdr3_aa: CASSEGLGKLFF; cdr3_nt: TGTGCCAGCAGTGAGGGGCTGGGAAAACTGTTTTTT
d_call: .; clone_size: .; v_call: TRBV6-1; j_call: TRBJ2-7; cdr3_aa: CASSEGFGREQYF; cdr3_nt: TGTGCCAGCAGTGAAGGTTTCGGGAGAGAGCAGTACTTC
d_call: TRBD1; clone_size: .; v_call: TRBV3-1/TRBV3-2; j_call: TRBJ1-2; cdr3_aa: CASSQADRPYGYTF; cdr3_nt: TGTGCCAGCAGCCAAGCGGACAGGCCCTATGGCTACACCTTC
d_call: TRBD1; clone_size: once; v_call: TRBV28; j_call: TRBJ2-4; cdr3_aa: CASSLEQGGSDIQYF; cdr3_nt: TGTGCCAGCAGTTTAGAACAGGGGGGCAGTGACATTCAGTACTTC
d_call: TRBD1; clone_size: once; v_call: TRBV28; j_call: TRBJ1-4; cdr3_aa: CASRQGAKGEKLFF; cdr3_nt: TGTGCCAGCAGGCAGGGGGCGAAAGGTGAAAAACTGTTTTTT
d_call: TRBD2; clone_size: .; v_call: TRBV3-1/TRBV3-2; j_call: TRBJ2-3; cdr3_aa: CASSQVGRGTNLSTDTQYF; cdr3_nt: TGTGCCAGCAGCCAAGTGGGGCGGGGGACGAATTTGAGCACAGATACGCAGTATTTT
d_call: .; clone_size: .; v_call: TRBV30; j_call: TRBJ1-6; cdr3_aa: CAWSITGLRLPLHF; cdr3_nt: TGTGCCTGGAGTATTACAGGGCTCCGACTACCCCTCCACTTT
d_call: .; clone_size: .; v_call: TRBV4-1; j_call: TRBJ2-1; cdr3_aa: CASSQQGLVEDEQFF; cdr3_nt: TGCGCCAGCAGCCAACAGGGTTTAGTAGAGGATGAGCAGTTCTTC
d_call: TRBD1; clone_size: .; v_call: TRBV6-6; j_call: TRBJ1-6; cdr3_aa: CASSYPPDRGSSPLHF; cdr3_nt: TGTGCCAGCAGTTACCCACCTGACAGGGGCAGTTCACCCCTCCACTTT
d_call: TRBD1; clone_size: .; v_call: TRBV5-1; j_call: TRBJ1-4; cdr3_aa: CASRDRGREKLFF; cdr3_nt: TGCGCCAGCAGGGACAGGGGACGCGAAAAACTGTTTTTT
d_call: .; clone_size: once; v_call: TRBV27; j_call: TRBJ2-1; cdr3_aa: CASSGTQRGYNEQFF; cdr3_nt: TGTGCCAGCAGCGGGACTCAAAGGGGTTACAATGAGCAGTTCTTC
d_call: .; clone_size: .; v_call: TRBV3-1/TRBV3-2; j_call: TRBJ2-6; cdr3_aa: CASRYGLTSGANVLTF; cdr3_nt: TGTGCCAGCAGGTACGGACTGACCTCTGGGGCCAACGTCCTGACTTTC
d_call: .; clone_size: .; v_call: TRBV5-4; j_call: TRBJ2-7; cdr3_aa: CASSLVGSNSYEQYF; cdr3_nt: TGTGCCAGCAGCTTGGTTGGCAGTAACTCCTACGAGCAGTACTTC
d_call: TRBD1; clone_size: .; v_call: TRBV12-3/TRBV12-4; j_call: TRBJ1-2; cdr3_aa: CASSRGQGYGYTF; cdr3_nt: TGTGCCAGCAGCAGGGGACAGGGATATGGCTACACCTTC
d_call: TRBD1; clone_size: .; v_call: TRBV7-9; j_call: TRBJ2-5; cdr3_aa: CASSSRPGPRTGRGETQYF; cdr3_nt: TGTGCCAGCAGCTCCCGACCTGGCCCTCGGACAGGGCGGGGAGAGACCCAGTACTTC
d_call: .; clone_size: .; v_call: TRBV2; j_call: TRBJ2-7; cdr3_aa: CASSVGGTYEQYF; cdr3_nt: TGTGCCAGCAGTGTGGGCGGGACCTACGAGCAGTACTTC
d_call: .; clone_size: .; v_call: TRBV3-1/TRBV3-2; j_call: TRBJ1-5; cdr3_aa: CASSPGATVRGPQHF; cdr3_nt: TGTGCCAGCAGCCCCGGCGCCACAGTTCGTGGGCCCCAGCATTTT
d_call: TRBD1; clone_size: .; v_call: TRBV10-2; j_call: TRBJ2-4; cdr3_aa: CASSADRGVLDIQYF; cdr3_nt: TGCGCCAGCAGTGCCGACAGGGGCGTCTTGGACATTCAGTACTTC
d_call: TRBD2; clone_size: once; v_call: TRBV7-3; j_call: TRBJ2-3; cdr3_aa: CASSWAGGTDTQYF; cdr3_nt: TGTGCCAGCAGTTGGGCGGGGGGCACAGATACGCAGTATTTT
d_call: .; clone_size: .; v_call: TRBV28; j_call: TRBJ2-5; cdr3_aa: CATPRRGKETQYF; cdr3_nt: TGTGCCACCCCGAGGAGAGGGAAAGAGACCCAGTACTTC
d_call: TRBD1; clone_size: .; v_call: TRBV28; j_call: TRBJ2-1; cdr3_aa: CASSLRQGSTYEQFF; cdr3_nt: TGTGCCAGCAGTTTAAGACAGGGGAGCACCTATGAGCAGTTCTTC
d_call: .; clone_size: .; v_call: TRBV28; j_call: TRBJ2-4; cdr3_aa: CASSFPLLKNIQYF; cdr3_nt: TGTGCCAGCAGTTTTCCACTACTCAAAAACATTCAGTACTTC
d_call: TRBD1; clone_size: .; v_call: TRBV11-2; j_call: TRBJ1-4; cdr3_aa: CASSSPRNDRGKLFF; cdr3_nt: TGTGCCAGCAGCTCCCCTCGAAATGACAGGGGAAAACTGTTTTTT
d_call: TRBD2; clone_size: .; v_call: TRBV27; j_call: TRBJ2-7; cdr3_aa: CASSSGTSGVTYEQYF; cdr3_nt: TGTGCCAGCAGTTCCGGGACTAGCGGGGTGACCTACGAGCAGTACTTC
d_call: .; clone_size: once; v_call: TRBV6-5; j_call: TRBJ2-1; cdr3_aa: CASSRQEINEQFF; cdr3_nt: TGTGCCAGCAGTCGACAGGAAATCAATGAGCAGTTCTTC
d_call: .; clone_size: .; v_call: TRBV10-3; j_call: TRBJ1-1; cdr3_aa: CAISWTAVATEAFF; cdr3_nt: TGTGCCATCAGTTGGACAGCAGTGGCCACTGAAGCTTTCTTT
d_call: .; clone_size: .; v_call: TRBV28; j_call: TRBJ1-2; cdr3_aa: CASSPPGYGYTF; cdr3_nt: TGTGCCAGCAGCCCCCCGGGCTATGGCTACACCTTC
d_call: .; clone_size: .; v_call: TRBV3-1/TRBV3-2; j_call: TRBJ2-4; cdr3_aa: CASSQGPPRLRENIQYF; cdr3_nt: TGTGCCAGCAGCCAAGGCCCCCCCCGCCTCAGGGAAAACATTCAGTACTTC
d_call: .; clone_size: .; v_call: TRBV27; j_call: TRBJ2-7; cdr3_aa: CASNDPGGEQYF; cdr3_nt: TGTGCCAGCAACGACCCCGGGGGCGAGCAGTACTTC
d_call: .; clone_size: .; v_call: TRBV28; j_call: TRBJ1-5; cdr3_aa: CASSFRYSNQPQHF; cdr3_nt: TGTGCCAGCAGTTTCAGATATAGCAATCAGCCCCAGCATTTT
d_call: TRBD1; clone_size: .; v_call: TRBV9; j_call: TRBJ2-1; cdr3_aa: CASSVARTGRYNEQFF; cdr3_nt: TGTGCCAGCAGCGTAGCCCGGACAGGGCGTTACAATGAGCAGTTCTTC
d_call: TRBD2; clone_size: .; v_call: TRBV5-1; j_call: TRBJ2-5; cdr3_aa: CASSLGLAGGEGQTQYF; cdr3_nt: TGCGCCAGCAGCTTGGGACTAGCGGGAGGAGAGGGGCAGACCCAGTACTTC
d_call: .; clone_size: once; v_call: TRBV5-1; j_call: TRBJ1-5; cdr3_aa: CASSFDGGLNQPQHF; cdr3_nt: TGCGCCAGCAGCTTCGATGGTGGGCTGAATCAGCCCCAGCATTTT
d_call: TRBD1; clone_size: .; v_call: TRBV28; j_call: TRBJ1-1; cdr3_aa: CASRPWTGQNTEAFF; cdr3_nt: TGTGCCAGCAGACCATGGACAGGTCAAAACACTGAAGCTTTCTTT
d_call: .; clone_size: many; v_call: TRBV19; j_call: TRBJ2-2; cdr3_aa: CASSITSGTGELFF; cdr3_nt: TGTGCCAGTAGTATCACCTCGGGAACCGGGGAGCTGTTTTTT
d_call: TRBD2; clone_size: .; v_call: TRBV7-6; j_call: TRBJ2-7; cdr3_aa: CASSSDRASGRYEQYF; cdr3_nt: TGTGCCAGCAGCTCCGACCGGGCTAGCGGGAGATACGAGCAGTACTTC
d_call: .; clone_size: .; v_call: TRBV24-1; j_call: TRBJ2-2; cdr3_aa: CATSDPGRNTGELFF; cdr3_nt: TGTGCCACCAGTGATCCTGGCAGGAACACCGGGGAGCTGTTTTTT
d_call: TRBD2; clone_size: .; v_call: TRBV15; j_call: TRBJ2-7; cdr3_aa: CATRTSGIYEQYF; cdr3_nt: TGTGCCACTCGGACTAGCGGGATATACGAGCAGTACTTC
d_call: TRBD1; clone_size: .; v_call: TRBV5-1; j_call: TRBJ1-2; cdr3_aa: CASSPTVRDRGSNYGYTF; cdr3_nt: TGCGCCAGCAGTCCGACAGTCCGGGACAGGGGTTCTAACTATGGCTACACCTTC
d_call: TRBD1; clone_size: .; v_call: TRBV7-9; j_call: TRBJ1-2; cdr3_aa: CASSLGQGIVYGYTF; cdr3_nt: TGTGCCAGCAGCTTAGGACAGGGGATTGTCTATGGCTACACCTTC
d_call: .; clone_size: .; v_call: TRBV19; j_call: TRBJ2-2; cdr3_aa: CASSAHPTGSLWVKHTGELFF; cdr3_nt: TGTGCCAGTAGTGCCCACCCCACAGGGTCGCTCTGGGTTAAACACACCGGGGAGCTGTTTTTT